The 10 T cell receptor beta chains in this list originate from one sample, sequenced in a study of cytomegalovirus exposure and HLA in healthy donors (dated by TCRdb to the late 2010s). Receptor amplification or capture employed the immunoSEQ multiplex PCR assay. For the multiplex PCR, a mixture combining 60 forward primers for TCR Vbeta segments and 13 reverse primers for TCR Jbeta segments was used. The table was pulled from immuneACCESS by TCRdb, which kept in-frame rearrangements only. Such tables lose some clones; where checked, under half of the loss comes from unresolved V genes, and the rest has no known cause. Present in this sample are fewer than 65,000 clones, roughly four fifths of which were seen just once. The top ten clonotypes cover approximately 1.4% of the sample. The sample comprised PBMCs. All receptors derive from a man between 25 and 39 years old in good health and CMV-seronegative.

The chain combines TRBV2 with TRBJ1-1; 9 bases match TRBD1. The CDR3 is 15 residues long. Germline assignment: CDR1 SNHLY and CDR2 FYNNEI. J gave up 6 bases and V 2 bases, and 7 bases lay outside the gene matches. The CDR3 region is CASSETGGSVAEAFF. The CDR3 nucleotides read TGTGCCAGCAGTGAAACAGGGGGCTCTGTCGCTGAAGCTTTCTTT.

This chain connects TRBV4-2 to TRBJ2-7; 7 nucleotides agree with TRBD2. The germline CDR1 and CDR2 sequences are LGHNA and YNFKEQ. This CDR3 spans 17 amino acids. Trimming at V came to 0 bases and at J to 4 bases, leaving 12 bases not matched to a gene. The CDR3 region is CASSQDGLGLAAYEQYF. The DNA for the CDR3 is TGTGCCAGCAGCCAAGATGGGTTAGGGCTAGCGGCTTACGAGCAGTACTTC.

The V and J genes are TRBV10-3 and TRBJ2-3, with 13 bases that match TRBD2. Germline values: CDR1 ENHRY, CDR2 SYGVKD. This CDR3 is built from 17 residues. V trimming: 2 bases; J trimming: 6 bases; junction bases outside the gene matches: 8. The chain's CDR3 is CAISERLLAGGPDTQYF. The CDR3 DNA follows: TGTGCCATCAGTGAGCGTCTACTAGCGGGAGGGCCGGATACGCAGTATTTT.

The chain joins TRBV7-2 to TRBJ2-5, with 8 bases aligning to TRBD2. The V segment lost 6 bases and the J segment 4 bases; nucleotides outside the gene matches: 7. Germline loops: CDR1 SGHTA, CDR2 FQGNSA. The length of the CDR3 is 14 residues. The CDR3 region is CASRPGTSRETQYF. The CDR3 coding sequence is TGTGCCAGCAGGCCCGGGACTAGTCGAGAGACCCAGTACTTC.

The rearrangement joins TRBV11-2 to TRBJ2-3; 11 positions agree with TRBD1. Per germline, CDR1 SGHAT and CDR2 FQNNGV. CDR3 length equals 17 residues. V gave up 2 bases and J gave up 2 bases; unmatched junction bases: 6. The CDR3 loop reads CASSLMGQGVPTDTQYF. The CDR3 DNA sequence: TGTGCCAGCAGCTTAATGGGACAGGGGGTTCCCACAGATACGCAGTATTTT.

This chain links TRBV14 with TRBJ2-2, with D hard to call. This CDR3 region has 15 residues. Trimming removed 0 bases from V and 2 bases from J, with 7 bases in between. Per germline, CDR1 SGHDN and CDR2 FVKESK. The CDR3 DNA is TGTGCCAGCAGCCAAGATCGTCGTAACACCGGGGAGCTGTTTTTT. As protein: CASSQDRRNTGELFF.

The chain links TRBV6-6 to TRBJ2-4, with 12 bases that match TRBD2. The CDR3 has 14 residues. CDR1 and CDR2 (germline): MNHNY, SVGAGI (reference sequence). The ends lost 0 bases at V and 15 bases at J; junction bases unmatched: 6. CDR3 in amino acids: CASSYSDTSGRWYF. CDR3 nucleotides: TGTGCCAGCAGTTACTCGGATACTAGCGGGAGGTGGTACTTC.

This chain joins TRBV29-1 and TRBJ2-2, with 11 bases matching TRBD2. CDR1 is SQVTM and CDR2 is ANQGSEA in the germline V gene. This CDR3 is built from 15 residues. The V segment lost 7 bases and the J segment 6 bases; nucleotides outside the gene matches: 10. CDR3 DNA sequence: TGCAGCGCTAAACTAGCGGGAGAAAGCGCCGGGGAGCTGTTTTTT. This gives the protein CSAKLAGESAGELFF.

This clone was found a few times. The chain uses TRBV10-3 and TRBJ2-5, with TRBD1 matching 7 bases. V gave up 11 bases and J gave up 1 base; unmatched junction bases: 10. CDR1 and CDR2 (germline): ENHRY, SYGVKD. This CDR3 comprises 14 residues. The CDR3 sequence: CASGKGALQETQYF. As DNA, the CDR3 is TGTGCCTCCGGAAAGGGGGCCCTCCAAGAGACCCAGTACTTC.

The CDR3 nucleotides read TGTGCCAGCAGCGTAGGGACAGGGGGCAATCAGCCCCAGCATTTT. Translation: CASSVGTGGNQPQHF. The chain links TRBV9 to TRBJ1-5, with 9 bases aligning to TRBD1. V shed 0 bases, J shed 2 bases, and the junction held 0 bases outside the gene matches. Germline-derived CDR1 and CDR2 are SGDLS and YYNGEE. The CDR3 is 15 residues long.